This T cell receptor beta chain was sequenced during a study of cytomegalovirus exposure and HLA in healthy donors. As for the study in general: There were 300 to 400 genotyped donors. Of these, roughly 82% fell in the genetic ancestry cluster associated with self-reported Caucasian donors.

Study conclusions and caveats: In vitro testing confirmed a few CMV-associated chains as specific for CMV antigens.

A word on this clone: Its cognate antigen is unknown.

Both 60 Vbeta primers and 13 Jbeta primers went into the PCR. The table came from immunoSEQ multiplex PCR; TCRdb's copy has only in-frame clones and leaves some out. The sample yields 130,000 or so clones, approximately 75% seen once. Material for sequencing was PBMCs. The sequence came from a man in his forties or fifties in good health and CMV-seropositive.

CDR3 region: CASSLREYWNEQFF. The DNA of the CDR3 is TGTGCCAGCAGCTTGAGGGAGTACTGGAATGAGCAGTTCTTC. The V and J genes are TRBV5-6 and TRBJ2-1; a weak D match, TRBD2 (5 bases). Germline CDR1 SGHDT, CDR2 YYEEEE. The germline V and J ends were trimmed by 1 base and 7 bases, with 12 bases remaining between them. This CDR3 is built from 14 residues.